Below are 12 T cell receptor beta chains sequenced from a single sample in a study of regulatory T cells in long-lasting Graves disease. Time point specified: persistent/refractory GD, antithyroid drugs over 5 years with positive TRAb. Researchers made the TCR library from RNA that was extracted from PBMCs. Libraries of TCR beta came from iRepertoire HTBI primers plus Arm-PCR of CDR3 regions. MiXCR was run by TCRdb on the multiplex PCR reads, yielding one entry per CDR3 protein. Of 300,000 to 500,000 distinct CDR3 sequences in the sample, less than 25% are singletons; the top ten hold about 20%. The sample in question was peripheral blood mononuclear cells (PBMCs), obtained when the disease was refractory, from a patient treated with antithyroid drugs. These receptors were obtained from a female donor with Graves disease.

Ten or more counts support this clonotype. The chain links TRBV28 to TRBJ1-5; 8 positions match TRBD1. With 5 bases clipped from V and 5 bases from J, the junction kept 11 bases outside the gene matches. Germline V gene data show CDR1 as MDHEN and CDR2 as SYDVKM. This CDR3 has 16 amino acids. The CDR3 sequence: CASSLGTGGKDQPQHF. As DNA, the CDR3 is TGTGCCAGCAGTCTGGGGACAGGAGGGAAAGATCAGCCCCAGCATTTT.

This clonotype was picked up a small number of times. V and J are TRBV18 and TRBJ2-7; maybe TRBD1 (6 bases). Per the germline V gene, CDR1 is KGHSH and CDR2 is LQKENI. The CDR3 has 14 amino acids. V shed 3 bases and J shed 0 bases, with 9 bases lying between them. CDR3 DNA: TGTGCCAGCTCACCCCGGGACAACTCCTACGAGCAGTACTTC. As protein: CASSPRDNSYEQYF.

This clonotype appeared a few times. The chain couples TRBV20-1 to TRBJ1-5; 7 nucleotides line up with TRBD1. V was clipped by 0 bases and J by 4 bases; unmatched bases: 3. Germline CDR1 is DFQATT and CDR2 is SNEGSKA (reference sequence). The CDR3 extends over 14 amino acids. The CDR3 protein is CSARDAGGNQPQHF. CDR3 DNA sequence: TGCAGTGCTAGAGATGCAGGGGGAAATCAGCCCCAGCATTTT.

The chain recombines TRBV12-3 or TRBV12-4 with TRBJ1-1; tentative D call: TRBD1 (5 bases). The CDR3 is 14 amino acids. The ends were cut back, 6 bases at V and 4 bases at J, with 15 bases in the middle. Here the CDR3 DNA reads TGTGCCAGCAGCCGAGGTATTGGGGGCACTGAAGCTTTCTTT. Translation gives CASSRGIGGTEAFF.

The chain has TRBV2 and TRBJ2-7; TRBD2 matches at 9 bases. The CDR3 runs 17 residues. V shed 5 bases, J shed 3 bases, and the junction held 14 bases outside the gene matches. Per germline, CDR1 SNHLY and CDR2 FYNNEI. CDR3 sequence (DNA): TGTGCCAGCAGTTATGGACCTAATAGCGGGAGCGTCTACGAGCAGTACTTC. Its protein is CASSYGPNSGSVYEQYF. The full variable domain, completed using reference TRBV2 and TRBJ2-7, is EPEVTQTPSHQVTQMGQEVILRCVPISNHLYFYWYRQILGQKVEFLVSFYNNEISEKSEIFDDQFSVERPDGSNFTLKIRSTKLEDSAMYFCASSYGPNSGSVYEQYFGPGTRLTVT.

This clonotype was recorded many times. This chain joins TRBV6-9 and TRBJ2-7; D possibly corresponds to TRBD2 (5 bases). Trimming stripped 0 bases from V and 4 bases from J, with 19 bases between. The CDR3 covers 17 residues. The germline V gene has CDR1 MNHGY and CDR2 SVAAGI. The CDR3 DNA follows: TGTGCCAGCAGTTATTCGGGGTTCGAGGACTCCGATTACGAGCAGTACTTC. Translated: CASSYSGFEDSDYEQYF.

J is TRBJ2-2 and V is TRBV30, with 8 bases identical to TRBD1. With V trimmed by 8 bases and J by 5 bases, 10 bases remained unmatched. CDR1 GTSNPN and CDR2 SVGIG come from the germline V gene (reference sequence). The CDR3 length is 14 residues. The CDR3 sequence is CALSDRGWTGELFF. The CDR3 DNA is TGTGCCCTTAGCGACAGGGGTTGGACCGGGGAGCTGTTTTTT.

This clonotype was detected many times. The CDR3 loop is CAISGPIEVGQYF. The CDR3 nucleotides are TGTGCCATCAGTGGCCCGATAGAAGTCGGGCAGTACTTC. This chain joins TRBV10-3 and TRBJ2-7; D unresolved. The V and J ends lost 4 bases and 9 bases respectively, with 16 bases between them. Germline V gives CDR1 ENHRY, CDR2 SYGVKD. CDR3 size: 13 residues.

This clonotype has only a few counts. V gene TRBV4-3 combines with J gene TRBJ1-6; D is ambiguous. This CDR3 region has 13 residues. Trimming pared 0 bases from V and 8 bases from J, leaving 5 bases between. CDR1 is LGHNA, CDR2 YSLEER, per germline. DNA of the CDR3: TGCGCCAGCAGCCAAGATGTTTATTCACCCCTCCACTTT. Protein: CASSQDVYSPLHF.

J is TRBJ1-1 and V is TRBV5-1; perhaps TRBD1 as D (5 bases). The CDR3 runs to 17 residues. V lost 4 bases and J 4 bases, leaving 23 bases between the germline ends. In germline, CDR1 is SGHRS, CDR2 YFSETQ. CDR3 nucleotide sequence: TGCGCCAGCAGCCCACACTTTATCGGCAGGGCAGGCACTGAAGCTTTCTTT. Translating it yields CASSPHFIGRAGTEAFF.

This clonotype showed up just once. The chain combines TRBV13 with TRBJ2-3, with a possible D match to TRBD2 (5 bases). CDR1 and CDR2 from the germline V gene are PRHDT and FYEKMQ (reference sequence). There are 14 residues in the CDR3. With 5 bases removed from V and 4 bases from J, the gap between germline ends came to 13 bases. The CDR3, as DNA: TGTGCCAGCAGCCCCCGGAGGTCGGCAGATACGCAGTATTTT. Its protein product is CASSPRRSADTQYF. Drawing the rest from reference TRBV13 and TRBJ2-3, the complete variable domain is AAGVIQSPRHLIKEKRETATLKCYPIPRHDTVYWYQQGPGQDPQFLISFYEKMQSDKGSIPDRFSAQQFSDYHSELNMSSLELGDSALYFCASSPRRSADTQYFGPGTRLTVL.

This chain links TRBV12-3 or TRBV12-4 with TRBJ1-5; no clear D. V lost 6 bases, J lost 5 bases, and 17 bases lay in between. This CDR3 is 15 amino acids long. CDR3 nucleotides: TGTGCCAGCAGACTGGAGGGCCTGGTCGATCAGCCCCAGCATTTT. Protein sequence: CASRLEGLVDQPQHF.